This T cell receptor beta chain is drawn from a study of CD8 T cells in Susac syndrome. Study-wide context: Patients with Susac syndrome had blood drawn and were at that point therapy-naive, on corticosteroids, or on intravenous immunoglobulin alone.

V was shortened by 2 bases and J by 6 bases, with 14 bases between the two germline ends. The CDR3 loop spans 14 amino acids. The germline gives CDR1 MNHNY, CDR2 SVGAGI (reference sequence). Reverse transcription of 0.5 to 1 ug RNA was performed with random hexamers. TCRdb reprocessed the immunoSEQ multiplex PCR reads via MiXCR and lists one record per CDR3 protein. The sample includes tens of thousands of distinct CDR3 sequences, approximately 96% of them seen just once. Material: CD8+ T cells from PBMCs. This TCR was sampled from a human donor with Susac syndrome. The V and J genes are TRBV6-6 and TRBJ2-7; D unresolved. CDR3 loop: CASSYGSGSAEQYF. The CDR3 DNA reads TGTGCCAGCAGTTACGGATCTGGGTCCGCCGAGCAGTACTTC.